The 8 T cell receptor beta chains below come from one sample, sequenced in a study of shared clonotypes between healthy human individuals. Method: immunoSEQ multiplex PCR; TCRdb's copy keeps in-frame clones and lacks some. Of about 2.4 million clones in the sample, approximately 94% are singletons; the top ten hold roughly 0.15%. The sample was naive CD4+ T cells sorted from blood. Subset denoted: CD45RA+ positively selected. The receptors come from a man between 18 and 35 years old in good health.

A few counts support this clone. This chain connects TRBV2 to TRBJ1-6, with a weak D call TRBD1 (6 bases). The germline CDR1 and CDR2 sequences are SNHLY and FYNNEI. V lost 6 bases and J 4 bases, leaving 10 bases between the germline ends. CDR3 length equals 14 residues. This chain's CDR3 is CASRLDRYNSPLHF. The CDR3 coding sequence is TGTGCCAGCAGGTTGGACAGATATAATTCACCCCTCCACTTT.

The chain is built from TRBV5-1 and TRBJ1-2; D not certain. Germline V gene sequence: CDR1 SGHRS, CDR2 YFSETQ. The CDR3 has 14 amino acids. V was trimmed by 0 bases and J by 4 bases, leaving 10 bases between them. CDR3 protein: CASSLDAMSYGYTF. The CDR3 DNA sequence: TGCGCCAGCAGCTTGGACGCCATGAGCTATGGCTACACCTTC. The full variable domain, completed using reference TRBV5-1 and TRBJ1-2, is KAGVTQTPRYLIKTRGQQVTLSCSPISGHRSVSWYQQTPGQGLQFLFEYFSETQRNKGNFPGRFSGRQFSNSRSEMNVSTLELGDSALYLCASSLDAMSYGYTFGSGTRLTVV.

The CDR3 reads CAWSGFDLSGRTNTGELFF. The CDR3 DNA reads TGTGCCTGGAGTGGGTTCGACCTCTCGGGGCGAACGAACACCGGGGAGCTGTTTTTT. This chain links TRBV30 with TRBJ2-2, with D perhaps given as TRBD1 or TRBD2 (5 bases each). The germline gives CDR1 GTSNPN, CDR2 SVGIG (reference sequence). The CDR3 runs 19 residues. V was pared by 1 base and J by 0 bases, with 21 bases between.

CDR3 nucleotides: TGTGCCAGCAGCTTAGGGCTAGCGGGGGGACCCACAGATACGCAGTATTTT. Its protein product is CASSLGLAGGPTDTQYF. The chain joins TRBV7-3 to TRBJ2-3, with 11 bases identical to TRBD2. Germline lookup yields CDR1 SGHTA and CDR2 FQGTGA. The CDR3 extends over 17 amino acids. Trimming took 2 bases from V and 2 from J; bases not matched to a gene: 6.

Written as DNA, the CDR3 is TGTGCCAGTAGCCCAGGGGGCATAAATCAGCCCCAGCATTTT. Translated, it gives CASSPGGINQPQHF. The gene calls are TRBV19 and TRBJ1-5; 8 positions match TRBD1. The CDR3 totals 14 residues. Losses at the gene ends were 6 bases for V and 4 bases for J; bases not matched to a gene: 5. The germline V gene encodes CDR1 LNHDA and CDR2 SQIVND (reference sequence).

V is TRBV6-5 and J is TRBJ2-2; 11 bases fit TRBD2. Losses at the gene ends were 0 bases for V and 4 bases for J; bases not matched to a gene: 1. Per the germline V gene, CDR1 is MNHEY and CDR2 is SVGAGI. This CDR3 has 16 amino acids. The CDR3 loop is CASSYSTSGGTGELFF. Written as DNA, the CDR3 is TGTGCCAGCAGTTACTCAACTAGCGGGGGCACCGGGGAGCTGTTTTTT.

The CDR3, as DNA: TGTGCCAGCAGTTACACCCTTGGGCAGGTCCGCTACGAGCAGTACTTC. Its protein product is CASSYTLGQVRYEQYF. This chain uses TRBV6-6 with TRBJ2-7; no clear D gene. Germline V gives CDR1 MNHNY, CDR2 SVGAGI (reference sequence). The CDR3 is 16 residues long. The ends were cut back, 2 bases at V and 3 bases at J, with 17 bases in the middle.

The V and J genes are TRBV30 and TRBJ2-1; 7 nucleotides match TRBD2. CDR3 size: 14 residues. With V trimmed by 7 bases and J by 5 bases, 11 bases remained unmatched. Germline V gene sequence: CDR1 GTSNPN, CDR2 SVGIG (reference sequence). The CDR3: CASRHKRDDNEQFF. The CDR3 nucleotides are TGTGCCTCCCGTCATAAGCGGGATGACAATGAGCAGTTCTTC.